This T cell receptor beta chain was captured by sequencing in a study of CXCR3-negative and CXCR3-positive naive CD8 T cells. Study-level findings and limits: More hydrophobic TRB CDR3s were found in CXCR3-positive naive cells than in CXCR3-negative naive cells.

Comment on this clonotype: Its target is unknown.

Through 5' RACE with UMI labels, the TRB cDNA libraries were prepared. TCRdb reworked the 5' RACE reads into one entry per CDR3 protein, no DNA. Its table lists under 75,000 distinct CDR3 sequences. Germline V gives CDR1 LGHNA, CDR2 YSLEER. CDR3 length: 14 residues. This TCR derives from a human donor in good health. Some clones in this sample may be carry-over from other donors' samples. The sequenced sample consisted of naive CXCR3+ CD8+ T cells from blood. Indicated subset: CD45RO-CCR7+CD27+CD95- naive CD8+ T cells expressing CXCR3 (TNR3+). The chain couples TRBV4-3 to TRBJ2-7; without DNA, the TCRdb call of TRBD1 cannot be checked. This CDR3 reads CASSQDRAVYEQYF.